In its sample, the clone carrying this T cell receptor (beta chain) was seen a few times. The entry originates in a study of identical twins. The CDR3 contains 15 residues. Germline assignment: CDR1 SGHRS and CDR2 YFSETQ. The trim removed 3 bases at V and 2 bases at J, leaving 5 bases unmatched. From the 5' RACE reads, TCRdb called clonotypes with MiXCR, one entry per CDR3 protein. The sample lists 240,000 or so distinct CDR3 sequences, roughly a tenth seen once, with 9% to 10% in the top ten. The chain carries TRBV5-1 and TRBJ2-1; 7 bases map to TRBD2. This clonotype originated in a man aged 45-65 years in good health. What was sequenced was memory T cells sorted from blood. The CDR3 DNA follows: TGCGCCAGCAGCTCCTCGGGGGGACCCTACAATGAGCAGTTCTTC. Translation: CASSSSGGPYNEQFF.